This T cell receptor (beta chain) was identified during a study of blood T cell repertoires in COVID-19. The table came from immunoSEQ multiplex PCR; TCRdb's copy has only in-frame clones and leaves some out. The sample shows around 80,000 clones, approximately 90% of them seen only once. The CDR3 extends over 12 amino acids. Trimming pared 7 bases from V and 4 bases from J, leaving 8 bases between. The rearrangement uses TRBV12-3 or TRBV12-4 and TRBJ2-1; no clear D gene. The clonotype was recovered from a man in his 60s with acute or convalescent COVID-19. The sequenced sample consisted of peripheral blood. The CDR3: CASTGLYNEQFF. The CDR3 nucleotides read TGTGCCAGCACAGGTCTTTACAATGAGCAGTTCTTC.